The 18 T cell receptor beta chains reported below all come from one sample, sequenced in a study of T cells in Graves' hyperthyroidism and ophthalmopathy. RNA transcripts yielded amplified TCR beta CDR3 regions. The HTBI primer set served for first-round RT-PCR of the TCR CDR3. TCRdb independently ran MiXCR on the multiplex PCR reads; one entry per CDR3 protein. The repertoire holds 450,000 to 650,000 distinct CDR3 sequences, under 25% seen once, with more than 25% in the top ten. The sample comprised blood. These receptors originate from a man aged 18 to 29 with Graves' hyperthyroidism.

This clonotype was seen repeatedly, ten times or more. CDR3: CASSIASGANTEAFF. The CDR3 nucleotides are TGTGCCAGTAGTATTGCTTCAGGGGCGAACACTGAAGCTTTCTTT. The chain carries TRBV19 and TRBJ1-1, with TRBD1 as a possible D gene (6 bases). The V end lost 3 bases, the J end lost 1 base, and 12 bases lay between the germline ends. Germline V gene data show CDR1 as LNHDA and CDR2 as SQIVND (reference sequence). This CDR3 is 15 amino acids long. The full variable domain, completed using reference TRBV19 and TRBJ1-1, is DGGITQSPKYLFRKEGQNVTLSCEQNLNHDAMYWYRQDPGQGLRLIYYSQIVNDFQKGDIAEGYSVSREKKESFPLTVTSAQKNPTAFYLCASSIASGANTEAFFGQGTRLTVV.

The V and J genes are TRBV6-2 or TRBV6-3 and TRBJ2-2; tentative D call: TRBD1 (6 bases). This CDR3 is built from 14 residues. The V and J ends lost 0 bases and 8 bases respectively, with 10 bases between them. Germline CDR1 reads MNHEY; CDR2 reads SVGEGT. The CDR3 here is CASSYSQGPGELFF. CDR3 in DNA: TGTGCCAGCAGTTACTCACAGGGCCCAGGGGAGCTGTTTTTT.

This clonotype was seen more than once but under ten times. This chain links TRBV28 with TRBJ1-3, with TRBD1 as a possible D gene (5 bases). Trimming took off 2 bases at V and 0 bases at J, with 11 bases between the two ends. Germline V CDR1 and CDR2: MDHEN, SYDVKM. CDR3 length: 16 amino acids. The CDR3 loop is CASSLPRGLSGNTIYF. CDR3 DNA: TGTGCCAGCAGTTTACCGAGGGGCCTCTCTGGAAACACCATATATTTT.

This clonotype came up many times. This chain joins TRBV30 and TRBJ2-7; possible D gene TRBD1, 5 bases. V shed 7 bases and J shed 0 bases, with 13 bases lying between them. Germline lookup yields CDR1 GTSNPN and CDR2 SVGIG (reference sequence). The CDR3 runs 13 residues. The DNA for the CDR3 is TGTGCCTCAACCTGGGGCAGCTCCTACGAGCAGTACTTC. Residues: CASTWGSSYEQYF.

CDR3 sequence (DNA): TGTGCCAGCAGTGAAGAGGAGGCTCAGAATTCACCCCTCCACTTT. Residues: CASSEEEAQNSPLHF. The V and J genes are TRBV6-1 and TRBJ1-6; D is undetermined. Looked up from germline, CDR1 is MNHNS and CDR2 is SASEGT. This CDR3 has 15 residues. Trimming left V 1 base short and J 7 bases short, with 11 bases between.

This clonotype was detected many times. The chain joins TRBV4-1 to TRBJ1-1, with no clear D. The germline CDR1 and CDR2 sequences are MGHRA and YSYEKL. The CDR3 contains 16 residues. V was pared by 0 bases and J by 1 base, with 12 bases between. The CDR3 here is CASSQDPGRTNTEAFF. CDR3 DNA sequence: TGCGCCAGCAGCCAAGATCCAGGTCGGACGAACACTGAAGCTTTCTTT.

This clonotype was counted at least ten times. This chain uses TRBV30 with TRBJ1-1; D not resolved. Looked up from germline, CDR1 is GTSNPN and CDR2 is SVGIG (reference sequence). The CDR3 length is 12 residues. The V end lost 3 bases, the J end lost 5 bases, and 10 bases lay between the germline ends. CDR3 in amino acids: CAWRRGWTEAFF. CDR3 coding DNA: TGTGCCTGGAGGCGGGGATGGACTGAAGCTTTCTTT.

In its sample, this clonotype was seen a few times. V usage is TRBV29-1 and J usage is TRBJ1-2; a weak D match, TRBD1 (6 bases). V shed 0 bases and J shed 4 bases, with 9 bases lying between them. Germline CDR1 and CDR2: SQVTM and ANQGSEA. The CDR3 is 13 residues long. The CDR3 DNA sequence: TGCAGCGTTGAAGACCGGGACATCTATGGCTACACCTTC. Amino acid sequence: CSVEDRDIYGYTF.

At least ten counts were recorded for this clonotype. The rearrangement uses TRBV27 and TRBJ2-7, with D perhaps assigned TRBD1 or TRBD2 (5 bases each). Trimming took off 4 bases at V and 6 bases at J, with 13 bases between the two ends. Germline-derived CDR1 and CDR2 are MNHEY and SMNVEV (reference sequence). This CDR3 region has 13 residues. DNA of the CDR3: TGTGCCAGCAGTTGGGGGACCAGCGGCGAGCAGTACTTC. Its translation: CASSWGTSGEQYF.

The table lists this clonotype with many counts. The rearrangement links TRBV12-3 or TRBV12-4 to TRBJ2-7, with 7 bases lining up with TRBD1. The trim removed 1 base at V and 6 bases at J, leaving 6 bases unmatched. The CDR3 runs to 14 residues. The CDR3 DNA reads TGTGCCAGCAGTTTAGTAGGACAGGTGGGCGAGCAGTACTTC. Protein: CASSLVGQVGEQYF.

The V call is TRBV15, the J call TRBJ1-6, with D possibly TRBD1 on 5 matching bases. V was cut by 5 bases and J by 6 bases, with 17 bases left in between. The CDR3 extends over 16 amino acids. CDR1 is LNHNV and CDR2 is YYDKDF in the germline V gene (reference sequence). CDR3 amino acids: CATSATLDTFNSPLHF. The CDR3 region has the DNA TGTGCCACCAGCGCCACACTGGACACCTTTAATTCACCCCTCCACTTT.

This clonotype was observed many times. V is TRBV25-1 and J is TRBJ1-2, with D unresolved. V shed 7 bases and J shed 8 bases, with 8 bases lying between them. Germline lookup yields CDR1 MGHDK and CDR2 SYGVNS. The CDR3 runs to 10 residues. The CDR3 loop is CASKGEGYTF. The CDR3 region has the DNA TGTGCCAGCAAGGGAGAAGGCTACACCTTC.

V usage is TRBV4-3 and J usage is TRBJ1-1; D not resolved. V shed 4 bases and J shed 3 bases, with 12 bases lying between them. The CDR3 extends over 14 amino acids. In germline, CDR1 is LGHNA, CDR2 YSLEER. The CDR3 coding sequence is TGCGCCAGCAGCCCGACCCAGGTGGACACTGAAGCTTTCTTT. Protein: CASSPTQVDTEAFF.

This clonotype has at least ten counts. The chain carries TRBV9 and TRBJ1-1; D is uncertain. Trimming stripped 3 bases from V and 1 base from J, with 4 bases between. The germline CDR1 and CDR2 sequences are SGDLS and YYNGEE. The CDR3 covers 12 residues. The CDR3: CASSAPNTEAFF. CDR3 bases: TGTGCCAGCAGCGCCCCGAACACTGAAGCTTTCTTT.

The CDR3, as DNA: TGTGCCAGCAGTGGAGGGACCCGGTGGTACGAGCAGTACTTC. Translation: CASSGGTRWYEQYF. The chain carries TRBV28 and TRBJ2-7; D might be TRBD2 (6 bases). Trimming took off 5 bases at V and 4 bases at J, with 15 bases between the two ends. This CDR3 region has 14 residues. Germline V gene lookup returns CDR1 MDHEN and CDR2 SYDVKM.

The sample holds one count of this clonotype. This may be a read error, as it is one base from a much larger clone. V and J are TRBV20-1 and TRBJ2-5; D is unresolved. CDR1 is DFQATT and CDR2 is SNEGSKA in the germline V gene (reference sequence). V was shortened by 3 bases and J by 12 bases, with 17 bases between the two germline ends. The CDR3 has 12 residues. Here the CDR3 reads CSARDPVEAKYF. The CDR3 DNA is TGCAGTGCTAGGGACCCCGTTGAGGCCAAGTACTTC.

This clonotype was detected many times. V is TRBV6-2 or TRBV6-3 and J is TRBJ1-1; 9 bases are a match to TRBD1. Germline assignment: CDR1 MNHEY and CDR2 SVGEGT. The CDR3 totals 15 residues. Unmatched junction bases numbered 7, after V lost 6 bases and J lost 2 bases. CDR3 DNA sequence: TGTGCCAGCAGACCTTCGGGACAGGGAAACACTGAAGCTTTCTTT. Protein: CASRPSGQGNTEAFF.

This clonotype has ten or more counts. The chain uses TRBV28 and TRBJ2-7; 10 bases fit TRBD1. This CDR3 contains 14 residues. Germline V gene lookup returns CDR1 MDHEN and CDR2 SYDVKM. Trimming at V came to 5 bases and at J to 2 bases, leaving 3 bases not matched to a gene. The CDR3 sequence: CASSMDRGTYEQYF. CDR3 nucleotide sequence: TGTGCCAGCAGTATGGACAGGGGGACCTACGAGCAGTACTTC.